This record concerns one TCR beta chain sequence. Its antigen is currently unknown. This entry is derived from a study of CD8+ T cells in alopecia areata. Isolated RNA was reverse transcribed into cDNA used as the sequencing template. The method was immunoSEQ multiplex PCR; TCRdb's version includes in-frame clones alone and lacks a portion of them. This sample has about 140,000 clones, with 55% found just once. Study-level findings and limits: Scalp sequencing also captures normal skin's resident alphabeta T cells. Although TCR sharing was seen in mice, sharing across patients was less clear, possibly for HLA-related reasons.

Trimming took 7 bases from V and 14 from J; bases not matched to a gene: 12. The CDR3 runs 12 residues. Per the germline V gene, CDR1 is SGHAT and CDR2 is FQNNGV. The sequenced material came from CD4+ T cells sorted from blood. This receptor was taken from a human donor in good health. The chain combines TRBV11-2 with TRBJ2-3; 7 bases match TRBD2. As DNA, the CDR3 is TGTGCCAGCACCCCTTCTGGGGAGGGAGGGTATTTT. It specifies CASTPSGEGGYF.